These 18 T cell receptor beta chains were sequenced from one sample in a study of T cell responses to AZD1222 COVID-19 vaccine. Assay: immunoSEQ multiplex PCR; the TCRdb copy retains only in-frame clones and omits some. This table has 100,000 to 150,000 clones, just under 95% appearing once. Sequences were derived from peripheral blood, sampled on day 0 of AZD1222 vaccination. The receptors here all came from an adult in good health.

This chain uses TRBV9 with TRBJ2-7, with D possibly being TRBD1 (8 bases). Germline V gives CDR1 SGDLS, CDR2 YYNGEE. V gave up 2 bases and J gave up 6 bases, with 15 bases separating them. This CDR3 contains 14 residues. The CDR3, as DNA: TGTGCCAGCAGCGTTACAGGGGGAGGGCTCGAGCAGTACTTC. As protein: CASSVTGGGLEQYF.

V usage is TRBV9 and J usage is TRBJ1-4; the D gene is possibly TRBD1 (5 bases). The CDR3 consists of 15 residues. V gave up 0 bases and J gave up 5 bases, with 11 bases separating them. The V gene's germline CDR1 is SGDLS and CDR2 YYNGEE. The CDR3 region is CASSVAGRANEKLFF. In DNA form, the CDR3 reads TGTGCCAGCAGCGTAGCGGGGCGTGCAAATGAAAAACTGTTTTTT.

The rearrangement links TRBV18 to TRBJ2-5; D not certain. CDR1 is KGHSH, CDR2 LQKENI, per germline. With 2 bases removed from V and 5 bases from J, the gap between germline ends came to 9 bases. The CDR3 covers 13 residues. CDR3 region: CASSPGLDETQYF. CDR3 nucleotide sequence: TGTGCCAGCTCACCAGGGTTGGATGAGACCCAGTACTTC.

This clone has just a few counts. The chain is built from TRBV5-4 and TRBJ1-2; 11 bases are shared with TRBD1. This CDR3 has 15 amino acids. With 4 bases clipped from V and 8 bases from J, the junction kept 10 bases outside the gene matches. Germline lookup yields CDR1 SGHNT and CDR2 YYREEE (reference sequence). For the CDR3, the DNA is TGTGCCAGCAGCAGGCAGGGACAGGGGGTAAGAGGCTACACCTTC. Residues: CASSRQGQGVRGYTF.

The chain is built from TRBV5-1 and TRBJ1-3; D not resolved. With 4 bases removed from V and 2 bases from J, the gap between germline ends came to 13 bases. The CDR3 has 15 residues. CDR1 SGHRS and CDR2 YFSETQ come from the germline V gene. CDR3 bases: TGCGCCAGCAGCACCCTTTCGGGAGCTGGAAACACCATATATTTT. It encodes CASSTLSGAGNTIYF.

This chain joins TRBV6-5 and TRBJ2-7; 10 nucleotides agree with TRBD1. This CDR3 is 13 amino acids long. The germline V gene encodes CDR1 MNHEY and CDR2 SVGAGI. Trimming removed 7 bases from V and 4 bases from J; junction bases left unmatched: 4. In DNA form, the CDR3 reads TGTGCCAGCACGTGGACAGGGGGGTACGAGCAGTACTTC. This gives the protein CASTWTGGYEQYF.

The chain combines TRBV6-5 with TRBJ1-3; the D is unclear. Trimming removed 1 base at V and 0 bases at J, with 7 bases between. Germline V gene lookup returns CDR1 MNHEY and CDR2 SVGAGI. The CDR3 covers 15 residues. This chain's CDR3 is CASSYFPNSGNTIYF. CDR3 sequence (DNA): TGTGCCAGCAGTTACTTCCCGAACTCTGGAAACACCATATATTTT.

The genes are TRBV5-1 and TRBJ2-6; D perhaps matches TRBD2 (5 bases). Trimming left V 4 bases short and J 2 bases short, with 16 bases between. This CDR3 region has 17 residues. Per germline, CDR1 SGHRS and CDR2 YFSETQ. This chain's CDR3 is CASSPAWGVAGANVLTF. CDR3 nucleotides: TGCGCCAGCAGCCCCGCGTGGGGAGTGGCTGGGGCCAACGTCCTGACTTTC.

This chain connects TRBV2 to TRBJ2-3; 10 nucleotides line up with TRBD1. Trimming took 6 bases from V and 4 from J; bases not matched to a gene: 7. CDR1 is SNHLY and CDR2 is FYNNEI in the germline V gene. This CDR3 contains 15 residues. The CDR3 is CASSPLGTGADTQYF. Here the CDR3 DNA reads TGTGCCAGCAGCCCCCTCGGGACAGGGGCAGATACGCAGTATTTT.

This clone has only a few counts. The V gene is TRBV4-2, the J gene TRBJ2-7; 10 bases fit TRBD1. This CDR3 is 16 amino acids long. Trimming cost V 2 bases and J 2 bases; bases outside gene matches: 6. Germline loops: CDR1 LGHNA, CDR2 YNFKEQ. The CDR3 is CASSQPGQGGTYEQYF. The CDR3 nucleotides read TGTGCCAGCAGCCAACCCGGACAGGGGGGGACCTACGAGCAGTACTTC.

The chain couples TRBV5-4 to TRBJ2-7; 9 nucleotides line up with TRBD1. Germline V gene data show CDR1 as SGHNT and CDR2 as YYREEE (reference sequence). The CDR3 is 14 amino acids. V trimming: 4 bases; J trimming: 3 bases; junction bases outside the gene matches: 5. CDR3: CASSVGQGDYEQYF. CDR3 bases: TGTGCCAGCAGCGTGGGACAGGGAGACTACGAGCAGTACTTC.

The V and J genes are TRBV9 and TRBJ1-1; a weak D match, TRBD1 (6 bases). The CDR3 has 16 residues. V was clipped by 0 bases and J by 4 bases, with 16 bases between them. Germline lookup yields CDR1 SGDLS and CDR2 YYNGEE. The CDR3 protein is CASSVGPKQGTTEAFF. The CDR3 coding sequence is TGTGCCAGCAGCGTAGGTCCGAAACAGGGAACCACTGAAGCTTTCTTT.

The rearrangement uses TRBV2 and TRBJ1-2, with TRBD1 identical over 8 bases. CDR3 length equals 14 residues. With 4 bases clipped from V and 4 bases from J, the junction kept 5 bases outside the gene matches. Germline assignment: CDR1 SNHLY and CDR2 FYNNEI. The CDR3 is CASSGTGSRYGYTF. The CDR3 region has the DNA TGTGCCAGCAGTGGGACAGGGAGTCGCTATGGCTACACCTTC.

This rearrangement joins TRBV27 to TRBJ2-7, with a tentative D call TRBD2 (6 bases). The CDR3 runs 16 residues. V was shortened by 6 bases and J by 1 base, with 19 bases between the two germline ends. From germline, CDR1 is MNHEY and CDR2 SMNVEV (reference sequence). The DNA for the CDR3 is TGTGCCAGCAGCTCCCGGGACTCGCTTCGGTCCTACGAGCAGTACTTC. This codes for CASSSRDSLRSYEQYF.

The CDR3 here is CASRSGGRGSYNEQFF. The CDR3, as DNA: TGTGCCAGCAGATCGGGGGGCCGGGGCTCCTACAATGAGCAGTTCTTC. This chain links TRBV11-2 with TRBJ2-1, with D possibly TRBD2 on 7 matching bases. The germline V gene has CDR1 SGHAT and CDR2 FQNNGV. The length of the CDR3 is 16 residues. V lost 6 bases and J lost 0, with 15 bases in between.

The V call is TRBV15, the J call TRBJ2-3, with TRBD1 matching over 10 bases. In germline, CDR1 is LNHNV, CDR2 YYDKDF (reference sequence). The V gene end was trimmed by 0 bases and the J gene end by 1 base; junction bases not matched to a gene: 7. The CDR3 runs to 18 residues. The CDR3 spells CATSRDLSGTGGTDTQYF. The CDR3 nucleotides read TGTGCCACCAGCAGAGATCTCTCGGGGACAGGGGGCACAGATACGCAGTATTTT.

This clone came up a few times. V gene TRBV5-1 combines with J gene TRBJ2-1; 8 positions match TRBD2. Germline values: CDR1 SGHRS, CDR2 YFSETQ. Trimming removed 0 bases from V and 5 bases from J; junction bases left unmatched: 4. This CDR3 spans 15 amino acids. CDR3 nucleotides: TGCGCCAGCAGCTTGGCCTTAGCGGGACACAATGAGCAGTTCTTC. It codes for CASSLALAGHNEQFF.

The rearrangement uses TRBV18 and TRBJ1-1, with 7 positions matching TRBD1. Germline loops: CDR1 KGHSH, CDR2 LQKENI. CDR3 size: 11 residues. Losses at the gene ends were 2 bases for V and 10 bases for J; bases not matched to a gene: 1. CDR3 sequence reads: CASSPDRVAFF. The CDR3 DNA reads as TGTGCCAGCTCACCAGACAGGGTAGCTTTCTTT. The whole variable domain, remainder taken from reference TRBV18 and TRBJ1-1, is NAGVMQNPRHLVRRRGQEARLRCSPMKGHSHVYWYRQLPEEGLKFMVYLQKENIIDESGMPKERFSAEFPKEGPSILRIQQVVRGDSAAYFCASSPDRVAFFGQGTRLTVV.